This paragraph covers one T cell receptor beta chain sequence. Antigen: not known. The CDR3 has 14 amino acids. Per germline, CDR1 DFQATT and CDR2 SNEGSKA (reference sequence). These data originate in a study of T cells expressing NK-cell markers. Study conclusions and caveats: Leadership of the CD3+CD56-NKG2C+ fraction also belonged to these clonotypes in several donors.

One entry per CDR3 protein, without DNA, is what TCRdb gives after re-calling the 5' RACE reads. This sample contains 350,000 to 500,000 distinct CDR3 sequences. The sample comprised blood T cells: a sorted CD56 or NKG2C T cell subset, CD4+ or CD8+ T cells, or bulk PBMC T cells (not recorded which). The V gene is TRBV20-1, the J gene TRBJ1-1; the D call of TRBD1 rests on TCRdb alone, since no DNA is present to check it. The source of this sequence is a woman aged 18-69 years in good health. CDR3 loop: CSSTGGRGNTEAFF.